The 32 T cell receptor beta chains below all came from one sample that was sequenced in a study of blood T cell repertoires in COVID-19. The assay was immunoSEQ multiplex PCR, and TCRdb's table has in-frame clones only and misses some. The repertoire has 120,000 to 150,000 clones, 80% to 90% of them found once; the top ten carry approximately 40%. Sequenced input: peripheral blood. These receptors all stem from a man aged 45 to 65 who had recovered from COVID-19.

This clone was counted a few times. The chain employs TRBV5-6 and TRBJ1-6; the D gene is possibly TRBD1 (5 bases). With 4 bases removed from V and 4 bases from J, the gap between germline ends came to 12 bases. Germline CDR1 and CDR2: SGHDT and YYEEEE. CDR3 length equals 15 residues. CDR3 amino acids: CASSRGSRYNSPLHF. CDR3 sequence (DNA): TGTGCCAGCAGCCGGGGGAGTCGGTATAATTCACCCCTCCACTTT.

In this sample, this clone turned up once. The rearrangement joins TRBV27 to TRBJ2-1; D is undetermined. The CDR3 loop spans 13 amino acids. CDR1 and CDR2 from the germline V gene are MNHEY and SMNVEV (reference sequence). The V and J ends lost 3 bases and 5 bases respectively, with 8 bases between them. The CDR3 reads CASSLWQNNEQFF. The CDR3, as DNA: TGTGCCAGCAGTTTGTGGCAGAACAATGAGCAGTTCTTC.

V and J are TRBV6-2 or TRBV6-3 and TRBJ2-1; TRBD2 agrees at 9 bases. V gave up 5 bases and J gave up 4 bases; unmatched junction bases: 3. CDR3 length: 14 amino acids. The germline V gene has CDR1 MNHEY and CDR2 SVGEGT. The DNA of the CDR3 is TGTGCCAGCAGTATAGCGGGGGCATACAATGAGCAGTTCTTC. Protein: CASSIAGAYNEQFF.

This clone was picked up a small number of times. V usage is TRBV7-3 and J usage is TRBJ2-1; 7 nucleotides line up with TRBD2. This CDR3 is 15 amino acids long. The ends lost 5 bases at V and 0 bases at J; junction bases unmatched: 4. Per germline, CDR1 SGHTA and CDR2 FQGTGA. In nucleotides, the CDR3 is TGTGCCAGCAGCCCACAGCGGGACTCCTACAATGAGCAGTTCTTC. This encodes CASSPQRDSYNEQFF.

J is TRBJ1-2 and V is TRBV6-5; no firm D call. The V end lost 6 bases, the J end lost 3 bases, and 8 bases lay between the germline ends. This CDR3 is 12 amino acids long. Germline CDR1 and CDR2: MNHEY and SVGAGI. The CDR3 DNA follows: TGTGCCAGCAGAAGGAGCGACTATGGCTACACCTTC. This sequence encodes CASRRSDYGYTF.

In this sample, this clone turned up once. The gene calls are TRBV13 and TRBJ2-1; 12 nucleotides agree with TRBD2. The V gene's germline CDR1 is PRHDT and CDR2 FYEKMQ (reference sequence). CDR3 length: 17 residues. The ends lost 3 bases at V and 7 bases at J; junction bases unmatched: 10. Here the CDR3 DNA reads TGTGCCAGCAGCTTCCCCTCCCTAGCGGGGGGGCCAAATGAGCAGTTCTTC. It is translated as CASSFPSLAGGPNEQFF.

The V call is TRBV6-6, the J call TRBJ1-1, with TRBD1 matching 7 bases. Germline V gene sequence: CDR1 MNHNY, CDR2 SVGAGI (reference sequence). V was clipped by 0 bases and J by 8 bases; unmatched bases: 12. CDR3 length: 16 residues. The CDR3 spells CASSYSYLGGVEEAFF. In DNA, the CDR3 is TGTGCCAGCAGTTACTCGTATCTAGGGGGCGTGGAGGAAGCTTTCTTT.

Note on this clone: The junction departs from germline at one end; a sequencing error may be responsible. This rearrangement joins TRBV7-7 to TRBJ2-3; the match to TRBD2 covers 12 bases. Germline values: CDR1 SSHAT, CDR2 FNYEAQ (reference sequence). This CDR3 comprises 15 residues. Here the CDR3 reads CASSLGLAGPDTQYF. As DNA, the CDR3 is TGTGCTAGCAGCTTAGGACTAGCGGGGCCAGATACGCAGTATTTT.

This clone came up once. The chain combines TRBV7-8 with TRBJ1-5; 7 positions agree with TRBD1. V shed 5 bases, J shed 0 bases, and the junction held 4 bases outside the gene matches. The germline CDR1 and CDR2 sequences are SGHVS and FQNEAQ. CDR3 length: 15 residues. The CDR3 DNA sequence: TGTGCCAGCAGCCGGGACAGTAATAGCAATCAGCCCCAGCATTTT. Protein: CASSRDSNSNQPQHF.

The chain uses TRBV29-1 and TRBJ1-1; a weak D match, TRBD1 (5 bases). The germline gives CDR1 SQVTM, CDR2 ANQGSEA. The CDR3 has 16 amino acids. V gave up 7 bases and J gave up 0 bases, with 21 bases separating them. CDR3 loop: CSAKGGQGGVNTEAFF. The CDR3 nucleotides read TGCAGCGCGAAGGGCGGGCAGGGAGGCGTGAACACTGAAGCTTTCTTT.

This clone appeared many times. CDR3 loop: CASSFATTYNEQFF. The CDR3 DNA is TGTGCCAGCAGCTTCGCAACAACCTACAATGAGCAGTTCTTC. This chain uses TRBV5-6 with TRBJ2-1; D is unresolved. V was shortened by 2 bases and J by 2 bases, with 8 bases between the two germline ends. Germline values: CDR1 SGHDT, CDR2 YYEEEE. The CDR3 contains 14 residues.

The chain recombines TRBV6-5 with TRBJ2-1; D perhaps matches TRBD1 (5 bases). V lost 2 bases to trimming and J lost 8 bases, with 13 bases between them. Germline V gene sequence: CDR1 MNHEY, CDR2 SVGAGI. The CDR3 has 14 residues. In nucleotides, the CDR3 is TGTGCCAGCAGTTACGGGGCGGCGTGGGATGAGCAGTTCTTC. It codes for CASSYGAAWDEQFF.

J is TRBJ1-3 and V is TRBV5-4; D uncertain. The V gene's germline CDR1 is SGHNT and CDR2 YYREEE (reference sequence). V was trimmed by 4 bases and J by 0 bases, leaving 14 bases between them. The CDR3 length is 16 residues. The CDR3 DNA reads TGTGCCAGCAGCAAGGAGGCTCAGGTCTCTGGAAACACCATATATTTT. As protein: CASSKEAQVSGNTIYF.

The CDR3 sequence is CASSPSHGTEAFF. CDR3 nucleotide sequence: TGTGCCAGCAGCCCTTCCCACGGCACTGAAGCTTTCTTT. The rearrangement links TRBV5-5 to TRBJ1-1, with no clear D. Trimming cost V 4 bases and J 4 bases, with 11 bases left between them. This CDR3 has 13 residues. The V gene's germline CDR1 is SGHKS and CDR2 YYEKEE (reference sequence).

DNA of the CDR3: TGCGCCAGCAGCTTGGAGCCAGGGGGAAACTATGGCTACACCTTC. It is translated as CASSLEPGGNYGYTF. V is TRBV5-1 and J is TRBJ1-2, with 7 bases lining up with TRBD1. CDR1 and CDR2 (germline): SGHRS, YFSETQ. V shed 0 bases, J shed 2 bases, and the junction held 4 bases outside the gene matches. The CDR3 is 15 residues long.

Written as DNA, the CDR3 is TGCGCCAGCAGCCAGTCCTCAAGGGGCGAGACCCAGTACTTC. It is translated as CASSQSSRGETQYF. This chain links TRBV4-1 with TRBJ2-5; D might be TRBD1 (5 bases). Germline V gene lookup returns CDR1 MGHRA and CDR2 YSYEKL. The CDR3 totals 14 residues. Trimming took 3 bases from V and 5 from J, leaving 13 bases between them.

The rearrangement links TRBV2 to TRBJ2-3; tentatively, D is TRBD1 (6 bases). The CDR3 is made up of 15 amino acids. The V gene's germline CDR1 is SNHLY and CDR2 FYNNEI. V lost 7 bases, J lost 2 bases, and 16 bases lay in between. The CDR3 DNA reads TGTGCCAGCAACGAATGGGACATCGCCACAGATACGCAGTATTTT. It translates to CASNEWDIATDTQYF.

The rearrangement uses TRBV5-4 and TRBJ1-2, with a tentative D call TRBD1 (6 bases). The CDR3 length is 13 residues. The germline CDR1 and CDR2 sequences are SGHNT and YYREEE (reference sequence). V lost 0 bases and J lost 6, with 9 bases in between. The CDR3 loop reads CASSLEQGNGYTF. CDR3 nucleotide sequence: TGTGCCAGCAGCTTGGAGCAGGGGAATGGCTACACCTTC.

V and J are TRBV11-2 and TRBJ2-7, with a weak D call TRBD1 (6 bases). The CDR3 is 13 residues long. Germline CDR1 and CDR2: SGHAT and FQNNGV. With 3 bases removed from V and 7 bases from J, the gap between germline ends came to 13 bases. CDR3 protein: CASSLDSLAEQYF. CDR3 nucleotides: TGTGCCAGCAGCTTGGACAGTTTGGCTGAGCAGTACTTC.

CDR3 sequence (DNA): TGTGCCAGCAGCTCTGCCGGGACAGGGGACTATGGCTACACCTTC. Translated: CASSSAGTGDYGYTF. This rearrangement joins TRBV7-9 to TRBJ1-2; 10 nucleotides align to TRBD1. Germline trimming cut 4 bases from V and 3 bases from J; bases unmatched to any gene: 5. The CDR3 contains 15 residues. The V gene's germline CDR1 is SEHNR and CDR2 FQNEAQ (reference sequence).

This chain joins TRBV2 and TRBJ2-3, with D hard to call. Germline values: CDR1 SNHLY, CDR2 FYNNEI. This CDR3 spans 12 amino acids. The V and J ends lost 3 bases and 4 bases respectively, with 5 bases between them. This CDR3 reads CASSDVADTQYF. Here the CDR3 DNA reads TGTGCCAGCAGTGATGTAGCAGATACGCAGTATTTT. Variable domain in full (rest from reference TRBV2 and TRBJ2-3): EPEVTQTPSHQVTQMGQEVILRCVPISNHLYFYWYRQILGQKVEFLVSFYNNEISEKSEIFDDQFSVERPDGSNFTLKIRSTKLEDSAMYFCASSDVADTQYFGPGTRLTVL.

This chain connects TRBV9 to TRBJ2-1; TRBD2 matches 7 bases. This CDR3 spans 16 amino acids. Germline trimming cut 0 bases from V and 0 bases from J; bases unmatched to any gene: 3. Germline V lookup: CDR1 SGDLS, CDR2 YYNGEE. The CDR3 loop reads CASSVGGGGSYNEQFF. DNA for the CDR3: TGTGCCAGCAGCGTAGGTGGCGGGGGCTCCTACAATGAGCAGTTCTTC.

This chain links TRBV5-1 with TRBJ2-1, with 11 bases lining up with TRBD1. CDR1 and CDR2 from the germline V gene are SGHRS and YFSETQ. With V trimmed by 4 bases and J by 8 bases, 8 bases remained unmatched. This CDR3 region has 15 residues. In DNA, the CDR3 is TGCGCCAGCAGCCTCAAGGGACAGGGGGTACATGAGCAGTTCTTC. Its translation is CASSLKGQGVHEQFF.

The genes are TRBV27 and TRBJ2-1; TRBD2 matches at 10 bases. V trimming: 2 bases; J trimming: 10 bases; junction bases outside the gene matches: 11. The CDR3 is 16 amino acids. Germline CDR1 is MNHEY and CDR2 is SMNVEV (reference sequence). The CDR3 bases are TGTGCCAGCAGTTTAGCCGCAGCGGGGGGGCGCGGAGAGCAGTTCTTC. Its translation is CASSLAAAGGRGEQFF.

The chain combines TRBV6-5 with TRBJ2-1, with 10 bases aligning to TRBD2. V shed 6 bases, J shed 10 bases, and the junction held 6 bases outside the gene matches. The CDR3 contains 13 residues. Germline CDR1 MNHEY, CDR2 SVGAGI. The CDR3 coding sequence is TGTGCCAGCAGACTCCTAGCGGGGGACGAGCAGTTCTTC. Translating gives CASRLLAGDEQFF.

Here the CDR3 reads CSVEPGGRPYEQYF. Written as DNA, the CDR3 is TGCAGCGTTGAACCGGGGGGCCGCCCCTACGAGCAGTACTTC. This rearrangement joins TRBV29-1 to TRBJ2-7; D perhaps matches TRBD2 (7 bases). The CDR3 has 14 amino acids. V dropped 2 bases and J dropped 2 bases, with 13 bases sitting between them. In germline, CDR1 is SQVTM, CDR2 ANQGSEA.

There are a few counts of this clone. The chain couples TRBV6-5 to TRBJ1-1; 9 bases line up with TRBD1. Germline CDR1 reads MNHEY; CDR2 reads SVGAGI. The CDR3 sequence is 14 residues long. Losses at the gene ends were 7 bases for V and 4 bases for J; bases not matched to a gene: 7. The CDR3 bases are TGTGCCAGCAACGGACAGGGGTTGGGCACTGAAGCTTTCTTT. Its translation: CASNGQGLGTEAFF.

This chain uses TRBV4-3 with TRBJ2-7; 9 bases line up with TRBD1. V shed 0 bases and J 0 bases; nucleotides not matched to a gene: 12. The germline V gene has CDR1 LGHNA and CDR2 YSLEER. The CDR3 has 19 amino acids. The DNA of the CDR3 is TGCGCCAGCAGCCAAGATAGGGTTGAGACAGGGGGTTTCTCCTACGAGCAGTACTTC. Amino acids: CASSQDRVETGGFSYEQYF.

CDR3 region: CASSQEPASGGAFNEQFF. The CDR3 DNA reads as TGCGCCAGCAGCCAAGAACCGGCTAGCGGGGGGGCCTTCAATGAGCAGTTCTTC. J is TRBJ2-1 and V is TRBV4-3, with 12 bases lining up with TRBD2. J was trimmed by 6 bases and V by 0 bases; bases with no gene match: 9. CDR3 length: 18 residues. Germline-derived CDR1 and CDR2 are LGHNA and YSLEER.

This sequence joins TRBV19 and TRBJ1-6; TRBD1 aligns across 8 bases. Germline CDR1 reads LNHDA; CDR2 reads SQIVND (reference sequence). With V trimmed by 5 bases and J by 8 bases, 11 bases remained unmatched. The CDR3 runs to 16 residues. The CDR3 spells CASSPRSGTGHSPLHF. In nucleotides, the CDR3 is TGTGCCAGTAGTCCACGAAGCGGGACAGGTCATTCACCCCTCCACTTT.

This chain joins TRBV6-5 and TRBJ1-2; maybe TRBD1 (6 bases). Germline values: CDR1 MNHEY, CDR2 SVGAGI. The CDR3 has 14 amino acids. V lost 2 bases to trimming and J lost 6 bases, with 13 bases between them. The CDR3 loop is CASSYNSGVDGYTF. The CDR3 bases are TGTGCCAGCAGTTACAACTCAGGGGTTGATGGCTACACCTTC.

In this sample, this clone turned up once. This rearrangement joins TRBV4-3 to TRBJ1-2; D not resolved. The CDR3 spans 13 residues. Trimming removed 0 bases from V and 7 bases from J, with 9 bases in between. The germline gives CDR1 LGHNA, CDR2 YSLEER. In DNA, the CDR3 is TGCGCCAGCAGCCAAGAACGGCGGCTTGGCTACACCTTC. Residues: CASSQERRLGYTF.